The rows below give T cell receptor beta chains drawn from one sample of a study of regulatory T cells in long-lasting Graves disease. TCRdb re-called the multiplex PCR reads with MiXCR, one entry per CDR3 protein. The repertoire holds hundreds of thousands of distinct CDR3 sequences, with under 20% as singletons. These data also formed part of another study, on T cells in Graves' hyperthyroidism and ophthalmopathy.

The sample here was peripheral blood mononuclear cells (PBMCs), taken at new diagnosis, from a patient treated with antithyroid drugs. The receptors originated from a woman aged 25 to 45 with Graves disease. The CDR3 runs from the conserved cysteine through the conserved F or W. Each record gives: CDR3 protein, CDR3 DNA, clone size, V gene, CDR3 length, D gene, J gene. D genes are given only for firm matches. Rows may omit the clone size; those that give it use once, few, many or a size class.

CDR3aa: CASSLDPGLLGQFF; CDR3nt: TGTGCCAGCAGCTTAGATCCAGGGTTGCTAGGGCAGTTCTTC; abundance: many; v_gene: TRBV7-2; len: 14; d_gene: NA; j_gene: TRBJ2-1
CDR3aa: CARGLAGGLGNEQFF; CDR3nt: TGTGCCAGGGGACTAGCGGGAGGCCTAGGCAATGAGCAGTTCTTC; abundance: NA; v_gene: TRBV30; len: 15; d_gene: TRBD2; j_gene: TRBJ2-1
CDR3aa: CASSQSPDPAYEQYF; CDR3nt: TGTGCCAGCTCCCAGAGCCCGGATCCCGCCTACGAGCAGTACTTC; abundance: NA; v_gene: TRBV5-6; len: 15; d_gene: NA; j_gene: TRBJ2-7
CDR3aa: CSARDPGSAGNTIYF; CDR3nt: TGCAGTGCTAGAGATCCAGGGAGCGCAGGAAACACCATATATTTT; abundance: few; v_gene: TRBV20-1; len: 15; d_gene: NA; j_gene: TRBJ1-3
CDR3aa: CASTGTKWKYEQYF; CDR3nt: TGTGCCAGCACCGGGACGAAGTGGAAGTACGAGCAGTACTTC; abundance: NA; v_gene: TRBV25-1; len: 14; d_gene: NA; j_gene: TRBJ2-7
CDR3aa: CASSAGEREKLFF; CDR3nt: TGTGCCAGCAGCGCAGGGGAAAGGGAAAAACTGTTTTTT; abundance: NA; v_gene: TRBV9; len: 13; d_gene: NA; j_gene: TRBJ1-4
CDR3aa: CASSYSPGPRGDTQYF; CDR3nt: TGCGCCAGCAGCTACAGCCCGGGGCCCCGAGGGGATACGCAGTATTTT; abundance: few; v_gene: TRBV5-1; len: 16; d_gene: NA; j_gene: TRBJ2-3
CDR3aa: CASSGGRLAGTDTQYF; CDR3nt: TGTGCCAGCAGTGGGGGAAGACTAGCGGGCACAGATACGCAGTATTTT; abundance: few; v_gene: TRBV27; len: 16; d_gene: TRBD2; j_gene: TRBJ2-3
CDR3aa: CASSDQQQETQYF; CDR3nt: TGCGCCAGCAGCGATCAGCAACAAGAGACCCAGTACTTC; abundance: NA; v_gene: TRBV5-1; len: 13; d_gene: NA; j_gene: TRBJ2-5
CDR3aa: CASSTYRGGTEAFF; CDR3nt: TGTGCCAGCAGCACCTACAGGGGAGGCACTGAAGCTTTCTTT; abundance: many; v_gene: TRBV11-2; len: 14; d_gene: TRBD1; j_gene: TRBJ1-1
CDR3aa: CAWSVTGTQPQHF; CDR3nt: TGTGCCTGGAGTGTAACAGGGACTCAGCCCCAGCATTTT; abundance: NA; v_gene: TRBV30; len: 13; d_gene: NA; j_gene: TRBJ1-5
CDR3aa: CASSSGTGAYEQYF; CDR3nt: TGTGCCAGCAGTTCCGGGACAGGGGCCTACGAGCAGTACTTC; abundance: many; v_gene: TRBV5-1; len: 14; d_gene: TRBD1; j_gene: TRBJ2-7
CDR3aa: CASSQLSYAGTGVSGANVLTF; CDR3nt: TGTGCCAGCAGCCAACTATCCTACGCGGGGACAGGGGTGTCTGGGGCCAACGTCCTGACTTTC; abundance: NA; v_gene: TRBV3-1; len: 21; d_gene: TRBD1; j_gene: TRBJ2-6
CDR3aa: CASSMRLPRTGELFF; CDR3nt: TGTGCCAGTAGTATGAGACTCCCCCGGACCGGGGAGCTGTTTTTT; abundance: few; v_gene: TRBV19; len: 15; d_gene: NA; j_gene: TRBJ2-2
CDR3aa: CASSDTIRTDGGTEAFF; CDR3nt: TGTGCCAGCAGCGATACTATAAGGACGGACGGGGGCACTGAAGCTTTCTTT; abundance: many; v_gene: TRBV28; len: 17; d_gene: NA; j_gene: TRBJ1-1
CDR3aa: CASSLIDSTHYTF; CDR3nt: TGTGCCAGCAGCTTAATCGACAGCACCCATTACACCTTC; abundance: NA; v_gene: TRBV5-6; len: 13; d_gene: NA; j_gene: TRBJ1-2
CDR3aa: CAWSVVVDTQYF; CDR3nt: TGTGCCTGGAGTGTCGTAGTAGATACGCAGTATTTT; abundance: few; v_gene: TRBV30; len: 12; d_gene: NA; j_gene: TRBJ2-3
CDR3aa: CAWSRDRGSLGPYNEQFF; CDR3nt: TGTGCCTGGAGCCGGGACAGGGGGTCCTTGGGGCCCTACAATGAGCAGTTCTTC; abundance: few; v_gene: TRBV30; len: 18; d_gene: TRBD1; j_gene: TRBJ2-1
CDR3aa: CASSLAAERYYEQYF; CDR3nt: TGTGCCAGCAGCCTCGCCGCTGAACGCTACTACGAGCAGTACTTC; abundance: many; v_gene: TRBV7-2; len: 15; d_gene: NA; j_gene: TRBJ2-7
CDR3aa: CASSPRTSEETQYF; CDR3nt: TGTGCCAGCAGCCCACGGACTAGCGAAGAGACCCAGTACTTC; abundance: many; v_gene: TRBV13; len: 14; d_gene: TRBD2; j_gene: TRBJ2-5
CDR3aa: CASSSHAGGSYEQYF; CDR3nt: TGCGCCAGCAGCTCGCATGCCGGGGGGTCCTACGAGCAGTACTTC; abundance: NA; v_gene: TRBV5-1; len: 15; d_gene: TRBD2; j_gene: TRBJ2-7
CDR3aa: CAWSVGLAGNIQYF; CDR3nt: TGTGCCTGGAGTGTCGGATTGGCGGGAAACATTCAGTACTTC; abundance: NA; v_gene: TRBV30; len: 14; d_gene: NA; j_gene: TRBJ2-4
CDR3aa: CASSIVGGTEAFF; CDR3nt: TGTGCCAGTAGTATAGTCGGGGGAACTGAAGCTTTCTTT; abundance: many; v_gene: TRBV19; len: 13; d_gene: NA; j_gene: TRBJ1-1
CDR3aa: CASARGRDYGYTF; CDR3nt: TGCGCCAGCGCAAGGGGTCGGGACTATGGCTACACCTTC; abundance: many; v_gene: TRBV5-1; len: 13; d_gene: NA; j_gene: TRBJ1-2
CDR3aa: CASSQSSVETQYF; CDR3nt: TGTGCTAGCAGCCAAAGTTCGGTGGAGACCCAGTACTTC; abundance: many; v_gene: TRBV7-7; len: 13; d_gene: NA; j_gene: TRBJ2-5
CDR3aa: CASSFRGRHEQYF; CDR3nt: TGCGCCAGCAGCTTTCGGGGGAGGCACGAGCAGTACTTC; abundance: many; v_gene: TRBV5-1; len: 13; d_gene: NA; j_gene: TRBJ2-7
CDR3aa: CASRFGTANEKLFF; CDR3nt: TGTGCCAGCAGGTTTGGGACGGCTAATGAAAAACTGTTTTTT; abundance: few; v_gene: TRBV6-1; len: 14; d_gene: NA; j_gene: TRBJ1-4
CDR3aa: CASSSWEGRIEQFF; CDR3nt: TGTGCCAGCAGTAGTTGGGAGGGCCGTATAGAGCAGTTCTTC; abundance: NA; v_gene: TRBV6-1; len: 14; d_gene: TRBD2; j_gene: TRBJ2-1
CDR3aa: CASSIRNYGYTF; CDR3nt: TGTGCCAGTAGTATCCGTAACTATGGCTACACCTTC; abundance: NA; v_gene: TRBV19; len: 12; d_gene: NA; j_gene: TRBJ1-2
CDR3aa: CASRERQGRSYEQYF; CDR3nt: TGTGCCAGCAGGGAAAGACAGGGGCGCTCCTACGAGCAGTACTTC; abundance: few; v_gene: TRBV27; len: 15; d_gene: TRBD1; j_gene: TRBJ2-7
CDR3aa: CSAGEQLYSNQPQHF; CDR3nt: TGCAGTGCTGGGGAACAGCTATATAGCAATCAGCCCCAGCATTTT; abundance: NA; v_gene: TRBV20-1; len: 15; d_gene: NA; j_gene: TRBJ1-5
CDR3aa: CASSSRQANSYEQYF; CDR3nt: TGTGCCAGCAGTTCCCGACAGGCCAACTCCTACGAGCAGTACTTC; abundance: many; v_gene: TRBV28; len: 15; d_gene: NA; j_gene: TRBJ2-7
CDR3aa: CASNHRVQNTEAFF; CDR3nt: TGTGCCAGCAACCACAGGGTTCAGAACACTGAAGCTTTCTTT; abundance: many; v_gene: TRBV2; len: 14; d_gene: NA; j_gene: TRBJ1-1
CDR3aa: CASSFREIRLNTEAFF; CDR3nt: TGTGCCAGCAGCTTTAGGGAAATACGCTTGAACACTGAAGCTTTCTTT; abundance: many; v_gene: TRBV7-2; len: 16; d_gene: NA; j_gene: TRBJ1-1
CDR3aa: CASRSVAGGGTDTQYF; CDR3nt: TGTGCCAGCAGATCCGTAGCGGGAGGTGGCACAGATACGCAGTATTTT; abundance: many; v_gene: TRBV6-1; len: 16; d_gene: TRBD2; j_gene: TRBJ2-3
CDR3aa: CASSPRQVGYEQYF; CDR3nt: TGTGCCAGCAGCCCCCGACAGGTCGGCTACGAGCAGTACTTC; abundance: few; v_gene: TRBV9; len: 14; d_gene: NA; j_gene: TRBJ2-7
CDR3aa: CASSSVSSYEQYF; CDR3nt: TGTGCCAGCAGCTCTGTTAGCAGTTACGAGCAGTACTTC; abundance: NA; v_gene: TRBV11-2; len: 13; d_gene: NA; j_gene: TRBJ2-7
CDR3aa: CASSWRLESGQQQETQYF; CDR3nt: TGTGCCAGCAGTTGGCGCTTAGAGAGCGGGCAGCAACAAGAGACCCAGTACTTC; abundance: many; v_gene: TRBV6-2/TRBV6-3; len: 18; d_gene: NA; j_gene: TRBJ2-5
CDR3aa: CASSDQWASYEQYF; CDR3nt: TGTGCCAGCAGTGACCAGTGGGCTTCCTACGAGCAGTACTTC; abundance: many; v_gene: TRBV6-1; len: 14; d_gene: NA; j_gene: TRBJ2-7
CDR3aa: CATSRGQGGGLGNEQFF; CDR3nt: TGTGCCACCAGCAGGGGACAGGGCGGGGGTCTTGGGAATGAGCAGTTCTTC; abundance: many; v_gene: TRBV15; len: 17; d_gene: TRBD1; j_gene: TRBJ2-1